This entry lists 3 T cell receptor beta chains sequenced from one sample in a study of blood T cells in healthy people across ages. With a J-beta primer mix and a sample-barcoded 5' primer, a second PCR ran 7 to 11 cycles. One entry per CDR3 protein, called by TCRdb with MiXCR from the 5' RACE reads. The profile shows about 1.8 million distinct CDR3 sequences, approximately 50% of them singletons. Input material: blood. These receptors came from a woman in her 40s in good health.

This clonotype was seen only a few times. This rearrangement joins TRBV6-5 to TRBJ2-5, with 8 bases identical to TRBD2. Trimming cost V 0 bases and J 5 bases; bases outside gene matches: 8. CDR1 is MNHEY, CDR2 SVGAGI, per germline. This CDR3 is 16 amino acids long. CDR3 region: CASSYSGTRGEETQYF. CDR3 sequence (DNA): TGTGCCAGCAGTTACTCCGGGACTAGGGGGGAGGAGACCCAGTACTTC.

The V and J genes are TRBV5-1 and TRBJ2-3, with TRBD2 matching 9 bases. J lost 5 bases, V lost 6 bases, and 16 bases had no gene match. The CDR3 has 17 amino acids. Germline lookup yields CDR1 SGHRS and CDR2 YFSETQ. The CDR3 reads CASNVGRLAGTRDTQYF. DNA of the CDR3: TGCGCCAGCAACGTGGGGCGCCTAGCGGGGACAAGAGATACGCAGTATTTT.

This sequence joins TRBV15 and TRBJ1-2, with D perhaps TRBD1 (5 bases). CDR3 length: 19 residues. The germline V and J ends were trimmed by 1 base and 0 bases, with 21 bases remaining between them. CDR1 LNHNV and CDR2 YYDKDF come from the germline V gene (reference sequence). In nucleotides, the CDR3 is TGTGCCACCAGCAGAGTGTGGCCCCGCAGGGACTTAGCTAACTATGGCTACACCTTC. This sequence encodes CATSRVWPRRDLANYGYTF.